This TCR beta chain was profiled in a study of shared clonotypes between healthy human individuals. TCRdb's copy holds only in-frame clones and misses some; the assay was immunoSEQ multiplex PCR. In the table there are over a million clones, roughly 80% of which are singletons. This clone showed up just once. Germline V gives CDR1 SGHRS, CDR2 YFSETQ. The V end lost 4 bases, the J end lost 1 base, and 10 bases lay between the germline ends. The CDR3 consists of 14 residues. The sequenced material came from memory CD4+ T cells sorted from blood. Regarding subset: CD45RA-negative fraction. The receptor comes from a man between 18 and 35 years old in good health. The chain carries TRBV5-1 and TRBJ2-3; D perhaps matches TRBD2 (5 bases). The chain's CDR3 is CASSSRRGTDTQYF. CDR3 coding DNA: TGCGCCAGCAGCAGCAGGCGGGGCACAGATACGCAGTATTTT.